The source of this TCR beta chain is a study of CXCR3-negative and CXCR3-positive naive CD8 T cells. Overall study results and limits: Relative to CXCR3-negative naive cells, CXCR3-positive naive cells had more hydrophobic TRB CDR3s.

Germline CDR1 and CDR2: LNHNV and YYDKDF (reference sequence). The CDR3 extends over 14 amino acids. On this clonotype itself: The antigen is unknown.

UMI-tagged TRB cDNA libraries were built via 5' RACE. TCRdb re-called the 5' RACE reads and gives one entry per CDR3 protein, without DNA. The sample holds 6,400 or so distinct CDR3 sequences. The TCR sequence derives from a human donor in good health. Some clones in this sample may be carry-over from other donors' samples. V usage is TRBV15 and J usage is TRBJ1-2; TCRdb gives TRBD1 as the D gene, but with no DNA this cannot be confirmed. Sequenced sample: naive CXCR3+ CD8+ T cells from blood. The subset is: CD45RO-CCR7+CD27+CD95- naive CD8+ T cells expressing CXCR3 (TNR3+). The CDR3 spells CATSTTTGGYGYTF.